Each of the 7 T cell receptor beta chains below was sequenced from the same sample in a study of T cell responses to AZD1222 COVID-19 vaccine. TCRdb's table, derived via immunoSEQ multiplex PCR, lists solely in-frame clones and lacks some. The sample lists fewer than 100,000 clones, 75% to 90% occurring once. Material: peripheral blood, obtained 28 days after the second AZD1222 dose. The receptors come from an adult who received the AZD1222 COVID-19 vaccine.

The chain uses TRBV19 and TRBJ2-7; D unclear. The germline V gene has CDR1 LNHDA and CDR2 SQIVND (reference sequence). The CDR3 spans 15 residues. Trimming cost V 3 bases and J 0 bases, with 12 bases left between them. CDR3 DNA sequence: TGTGCCAGTAGTATGCGAGGCGAAAGCTCCTACGAGCAGTACTTC. Amino acid sequence: CASSMRGESSYEQYF.

The rearrangement joins TRBV30 to TRBJ1-1; D remains ambiguous. V dropped 0 bases and J dropped 0 bases, with 5 bases sitting between them. Per germline, CDR1 GTSNPN and CDR2 SVGIG (reference sequence). This CDR3 has 13 residues. The CDR3 sequence is CAWSVPMNTEAFF. CDR3 in DNA: TGTGCCTGGAGTGTACCGATGAACACTGAAGCTTTCTTT.

The rearrangement joins TRBV5-6 to TRBJ2-3; no clear D gene. From germline, CDR1 is SGHDT and CDR2 YYEEEE. The CDR3 spans 14 residues. V lost 4 bases and J lost 0, with 9 bases in between. The CDR3 protein is CASSPSFSTDTQYF. CDR3 sequence (DNA): TGTGCCAGCAGCCCCTCCTTTAGCACAGATACGCAGTATTTT.

The chain recombines TRBV28 with TRBJ1-2; TRBD1 might be the D (6 bases). In germline, CDR1 is MDHEN, CDR2 SYDVKM. The CDR3 is made up of 15 amino acids. V was clipped by 1 base and J by 6 bases, with 15 bases between them. DNA for the CDR3: TGTGCCAGCAGTTTATCGGGGGGCGGATTCAATGGCTACACCTTC. Residues: CASSLSGGGFNGYTF.

The chain couples TRBV5-4 to TRBJ1-1; TRBD1 might be the D (6 bases). V lost 4 bases and J 8 bases, leaving 24 bases between the germline ends. The CDR3 has 16 residues. CDR1 and CDR2 (germline): SGHNT, YYREEE (reference sequence). For the CDR3, the DNA is TGTGCCAGCAGCCAACGACCCCCTACAGGGACGGTCGAAGCTTTCTTT. Amino acid sequence: CASSQRPPTGTVEAFF.

This chain connects TRBV19 to TRBJ1-2, with 10 bases lining up with TRBD1. Losses at the gene ends were 7 bases for V and 5 bases for J; bases not matched to a gene: 16. The CDR3 has 17 amino acids. Germline CDR1 reads LNHDA; CDR2 reads SQIVND (reference sequence). Here the CDR3 reads CASTETPGTGVSYGYTF. DNA of the CDR3: TGTGCCAGTACCGAAACGCCCGGGACAGGGGTTTCTTATGGCTACACCTTC.

CDR3 in DNA: TGTGCCAGCAGTGAGGGCAGGGTAGCCAAAAACATTCAGTACTTC. Protein sequence: CASSEGRVAKNIQYF. The chain is built from TRBV6-4 and TRBJ2-4, with D possibly matching TRBD1 (5 bases). V was trimmed by 3 bases and J by 0 bases, leaving 9 bases between them. The CDR3 is made up of 15 amino acids. CDR1 and CDR2 (germline): MRHNA, SNTAGT.